This T cell receptor (beta chain) was observed in a study of T cells in localized non-small cell lung cancer. TCRdb's copy holds only in-frame clones and misses some; the assay was immunoSEQ multiplex PCR. This table has about 33,000 clones, about 82% appearing once. Germline CDR1 is SGHVS and CDR2 is FQNEAQ. The CDR3 covers 16 residues. The study's findings and limits: Compared with tumor, uninvolved adjacent lung displayed greater T cell clonality, ranking highest overall.

With respect to this clone: Its antigen is unidentified. Compared with germline, one end of the junction differs, possibly owing to a read error. The same CDR3 arises from other DNA sequences in this sample as well.

The receptor was derived from a male donor aged 60 or over with stage III squamous cell lung carcinoma. This specimen was peripheral blood, taken before any cancer treatment. The chain employs TRBV7-8 and TRBJ1-1; tentatively, D is TRBD1 (6 bases). The CDR3 DNA sequence: TGTGCCAGCAGCTTGGGCCTCGTGGGGGGCCAGGGTGAAGCCTTCTTT. Encoded protein: CASSLGLVGGQGEAFF.